This T cell receptor beta chain was sequenced for a study of vaccination and CD4 T cells after COVID-19. The wider study: Convalescent donors were composed of six males and four females, of whom two were Hispanic. Blood was drawn a median around 66 days post second dose, range 14 to 241.

Indicated treatment: approximately nine-day PBMC culture with coronavirus spike peptide pools or control peptides (ViraFEST assay). PCR tests turned positive between March and December 2020, before US Alpha, Beta and Delta variants. Scientists separated out CD4+ T cells through negative selection following 10 days in culture. With the Oncomine TCR Beta short-read assay, DNA from cultured CD4+ T cells was sequenced. TCRdb reanalysed the PCR reads using MiXCR and keeps one entry per CDR3 protein. In the table there are over 10,000 distinct CDR3 sequences, 50% to 60% of which are singletons. Per the germline V gene, CDR1 is DFQATT and CDR2 is SNEGSKA (reference sequence). The length of the CDR3 is 19 residues. Trimming removed 6 bases from V and 2 bases from J; junction bases left unmatched: 15. In regard to this clonotype: Its antigen is not known.

This clonotype was sampled from a human donor with COVID-19. This sequence joins TRBV20-1 and TRBJ2-2; 13 positions agree with TRBD2. The sequencing here drew on cultured CD4+ T cells from blood, taken after SARS-CoV-2 vaccination. CDR3 in DNA: TGCAGTGCGACCGGCCCTACACTAGCGGGGGGGGGTAACACCGGGGAGCTGTTTTTT. Protein sequence: CSATGPTLAGGGNTGELFF.